A single sample is the source of the 5 T cell receptor beta chains below, sequenced in a study of blood T cell repertoires in COVID-19. The method was immunoSEQ multiplex PCR; TCRdb's version includes in-frame clones alone and lacks a portion of them. Among approximately 50,000 clones listed, just over 90% were seen once. Sequencing was performed on peripheral blood. Receptors were obtained from a man between 65 and 85 years old with acute or convalescent COVID-19.

This chain joins TRBV7-3 and TRBJ2-1, with 13 bases fitting TRBD2. The CDR3 length is 14 residues. Trimming cost V 4 bases and J 10 bases; bases outside gene matches: 4. Germline CDR1 reads SGHTA; CDR2 reads FQGTGA. CDR3 in amino acids: CASSSGTSGEEQFF. CDR3 nucleotide sequence: TGTGCCAGCAGCTCCGGGACTAGCGGGGAAGAGCAGTTCTTC.

The chain has TRBV29-1 and TRBJ2-2; maybe TRBD2 (5 bases). V was shortened by 1 base and J by 5 bases, with 14 bases between the two germline ends. CDR1 and CDR2 from the germline V gene are SQVTM and ANQGSEA. The CDR3 contains 15 residues. This CDR3 is CSVEAFGEGTGELFF. The CDR3 DNA follows: TGCAGCGTTGAAGCCTTCGGGGAAGGAACCGGGGAGCTGTTTTTT.

This clone was found once. The J gene is TRBJ2-2, the V gene TRBV18; TRBD1 agrees at 9 bases. This CDR3 region has 16 residues. Per germline, CDR1 KGHSH and CDR2 LQKENI. V lost 6 bases, J lost 4 bases, and 9 bases stayed unmatched. The CDR3 DNA reads TGTGCCAGCTCCTCCTCCGGGACAGGGTCCACCGGGGAGCTGTTTTTT. It is translated as CASSSSGTGSTGELFF.

The chain is built from TRBV11-2 and TRBJ2-2; 8 bases line up with TRBD1. Trimming cost V 6 bases and J 1 base; bases outside gene matches: 4. The CDR3 is made up of 15 amino acids. Germline-derived CDR1 and CDR2 are SGHAT and FQNNGV. CDR3 DNA: TGTGCCAGCAGATCCGGGACAGGGAACACCGGGGAGCTGTTTTTT. It codes for CASRSGTGNTGELFF.

The rearrangement joins TRBV6-2 or TRBV6-3 to TRBJ1-5, with 8 bases fitting TRBD1. Germline V gives CDR1 MNHEY, CDR2 SVGEGT. V lost 4 bases, J lost 4 bases, and 15 bases stayed unmatched. The CDR3 extends over 18 amino acids. For the CDR3, the DNA is TGTGCCAGCAGTTCCCCTTTTTCTACAAGGACAGGGAATCAGCCCCAGCATTTT. Translation: CASSSPFSTRTGNQPQHF.